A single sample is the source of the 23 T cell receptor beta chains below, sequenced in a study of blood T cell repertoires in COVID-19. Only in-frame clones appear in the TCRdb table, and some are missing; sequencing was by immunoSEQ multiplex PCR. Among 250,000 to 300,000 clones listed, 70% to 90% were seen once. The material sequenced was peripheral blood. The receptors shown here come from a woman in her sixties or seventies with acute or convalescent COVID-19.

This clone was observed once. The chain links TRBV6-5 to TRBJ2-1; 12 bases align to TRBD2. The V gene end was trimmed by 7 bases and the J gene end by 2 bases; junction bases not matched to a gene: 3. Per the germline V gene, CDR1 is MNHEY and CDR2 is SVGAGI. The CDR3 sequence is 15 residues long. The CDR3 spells CASILAGGPYNEQFF. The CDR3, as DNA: TGTGCCAGCATTCTAGCGGGGGGGCCCTACAATGAGCAGTTCTTC.

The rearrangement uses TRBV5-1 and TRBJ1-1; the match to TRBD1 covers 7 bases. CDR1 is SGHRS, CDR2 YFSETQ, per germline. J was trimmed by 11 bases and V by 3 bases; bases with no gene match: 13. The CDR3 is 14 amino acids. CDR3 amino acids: CASSSETGSSDAFF. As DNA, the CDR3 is TGCGCCAGCAGCTCGGAGACAGGGTCCAGCGATGCTTTCTTT.

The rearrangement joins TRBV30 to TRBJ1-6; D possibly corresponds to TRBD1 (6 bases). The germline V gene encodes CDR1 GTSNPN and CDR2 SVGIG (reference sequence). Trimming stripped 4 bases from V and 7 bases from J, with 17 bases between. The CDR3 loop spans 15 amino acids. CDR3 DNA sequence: TGTGCCTGGAACACCCAGCCAGGGGTAAATTCACCCCTCCACTTT. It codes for CAWNTQPGVNSPLHF.

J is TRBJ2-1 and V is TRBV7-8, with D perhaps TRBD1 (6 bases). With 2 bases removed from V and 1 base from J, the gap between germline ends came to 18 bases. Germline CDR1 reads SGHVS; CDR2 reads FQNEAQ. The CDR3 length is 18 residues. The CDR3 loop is CASSLHRQGYWSYNEQFF. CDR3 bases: TGTGCCAGCAGCTTACACCGCCAGGGGTATTGGTCCTACAATGAGCAGTTCTTC.

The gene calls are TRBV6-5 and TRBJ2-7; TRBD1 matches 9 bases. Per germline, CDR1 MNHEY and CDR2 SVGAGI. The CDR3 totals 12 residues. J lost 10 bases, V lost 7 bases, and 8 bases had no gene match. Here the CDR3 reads CASTTDRGRQYF. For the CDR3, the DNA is TGTGCCAGCACTACGGACAGGGGAAGACAGTACTTC.

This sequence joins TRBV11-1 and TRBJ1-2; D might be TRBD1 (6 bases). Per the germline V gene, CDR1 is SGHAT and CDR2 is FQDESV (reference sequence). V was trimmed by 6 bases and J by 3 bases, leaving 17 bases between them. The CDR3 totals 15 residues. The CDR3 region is CASSLTGSLDYGYTF. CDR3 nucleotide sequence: TGTGCCAGCAGTCTTACAGGGTCCCTTGACTATGGCTACACCTTC.

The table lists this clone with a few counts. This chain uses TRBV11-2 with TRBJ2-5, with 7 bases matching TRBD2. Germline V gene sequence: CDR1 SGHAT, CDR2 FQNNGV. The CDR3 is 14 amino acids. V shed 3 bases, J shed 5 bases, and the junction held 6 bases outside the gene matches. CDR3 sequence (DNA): TGTGCCAGCAGCTTTTACGAGGGAGGGGAGACCCAGTACTTC. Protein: CASSFYEGGETQYF.

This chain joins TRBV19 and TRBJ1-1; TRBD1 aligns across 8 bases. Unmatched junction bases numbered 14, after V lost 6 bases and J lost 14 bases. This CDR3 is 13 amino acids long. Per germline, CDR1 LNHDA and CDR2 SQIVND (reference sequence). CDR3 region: CASRPGTGFRLFF. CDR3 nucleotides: TGTGCCAGTAGGCCCGGGACAGGCTTTAGGCTCTTCTTT.

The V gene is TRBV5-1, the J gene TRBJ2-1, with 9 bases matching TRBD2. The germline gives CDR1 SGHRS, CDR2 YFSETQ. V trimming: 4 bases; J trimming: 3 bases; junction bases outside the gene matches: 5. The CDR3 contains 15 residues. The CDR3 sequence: CASSSLAGLYNEQFF. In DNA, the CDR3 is TGCGCCAGCAGCAGTCTAGCGGGGCTCTACAATGAGCAGTTCTTC.

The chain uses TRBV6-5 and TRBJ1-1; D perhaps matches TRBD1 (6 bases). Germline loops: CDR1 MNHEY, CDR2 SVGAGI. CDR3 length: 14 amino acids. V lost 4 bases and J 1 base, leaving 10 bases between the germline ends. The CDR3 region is CASSFLQGNTEAFF. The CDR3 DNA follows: TGTGCCAGCAGTTTCTTACAGGGGAACACTGAAGCTTTCTTT.

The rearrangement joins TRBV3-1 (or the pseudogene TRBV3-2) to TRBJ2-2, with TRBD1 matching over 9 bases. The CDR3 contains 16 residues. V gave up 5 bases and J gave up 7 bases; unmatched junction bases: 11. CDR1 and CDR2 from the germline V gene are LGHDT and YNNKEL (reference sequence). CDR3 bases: TGTGCCAGCAGCTTAGCTGGGACAGGGTTCAGCGGGGAGCTGTTTTTT. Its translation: CASSLAGTGFSGELFF.

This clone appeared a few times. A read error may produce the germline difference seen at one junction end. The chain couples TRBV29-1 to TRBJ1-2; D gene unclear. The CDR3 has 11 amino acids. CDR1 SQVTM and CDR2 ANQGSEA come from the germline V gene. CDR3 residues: CSVESNNGYTF. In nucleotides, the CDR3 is TGCAGCGTTGAAAGTAACAATGGCTACACCTTC.

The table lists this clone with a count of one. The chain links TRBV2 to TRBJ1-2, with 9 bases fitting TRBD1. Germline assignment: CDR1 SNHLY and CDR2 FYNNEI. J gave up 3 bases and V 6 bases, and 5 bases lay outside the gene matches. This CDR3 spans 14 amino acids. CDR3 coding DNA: TGTGCCAGCAGCCCCCGGGACAGGGACTATGGCTACACCTTC. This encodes CASSPRDRDYGYTF.

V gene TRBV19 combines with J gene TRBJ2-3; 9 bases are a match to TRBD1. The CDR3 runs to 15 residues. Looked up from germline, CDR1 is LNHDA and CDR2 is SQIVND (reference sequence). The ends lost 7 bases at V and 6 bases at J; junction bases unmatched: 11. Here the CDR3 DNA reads TGTGCCAGTACCCGATGGGGACAGGGAGGCGATACGCAGTATTTT. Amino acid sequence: CASTRWGQGGDTQYF.

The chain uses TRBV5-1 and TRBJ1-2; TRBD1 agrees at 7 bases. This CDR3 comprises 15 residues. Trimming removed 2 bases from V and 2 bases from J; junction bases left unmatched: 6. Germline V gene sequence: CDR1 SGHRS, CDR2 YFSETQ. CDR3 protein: CASSFTSTGNYGYTF. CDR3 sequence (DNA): TGCGCCAGCAGCTTTACATCGACAGGGAACTATGGCTACACCTTC.

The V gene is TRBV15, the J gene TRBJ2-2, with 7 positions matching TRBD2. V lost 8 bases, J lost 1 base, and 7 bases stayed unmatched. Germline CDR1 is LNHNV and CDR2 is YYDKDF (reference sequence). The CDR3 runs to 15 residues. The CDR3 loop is CATGGLDLNTGELFF. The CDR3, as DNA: TGTGCCACCGGAGGACTAGACCTGAACACCGGGGAGCTGTTTTTT.

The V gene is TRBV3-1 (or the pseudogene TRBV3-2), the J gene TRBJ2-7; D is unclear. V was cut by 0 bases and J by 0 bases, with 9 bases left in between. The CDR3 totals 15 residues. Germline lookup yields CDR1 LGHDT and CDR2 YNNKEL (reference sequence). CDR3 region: CASSQEARDSYEQYF. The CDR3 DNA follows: TGTGCCAGCAGCCAAGAAGCCCGCGACTCCTACGAGCAGTACTTC.

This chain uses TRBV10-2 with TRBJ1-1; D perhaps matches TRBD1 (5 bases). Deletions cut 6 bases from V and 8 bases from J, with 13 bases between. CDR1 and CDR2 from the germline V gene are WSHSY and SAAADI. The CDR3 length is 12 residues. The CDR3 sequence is CASRTVNREAFF. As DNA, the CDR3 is TGCGCCAGCAGGACGGTAAACAGGGAAGCTTTCTTT.

The CDR3 sequence is CASSIAEGTDTQYF. Written as DNA, the CDR3 is TGTGCCAGTAGTATAGCCGAGGGCACAGATACGCAGTATTTT. The J gene is TRBJ2-3, the V gene TRBV19; no clear D gene. Germline loops: CDR1 LNHDA, CDR2 SQIVND (reference sequence). V was clipped by 1 base and J by 1 base, with 6 bases between them. The CDR3 spans 14 residues.

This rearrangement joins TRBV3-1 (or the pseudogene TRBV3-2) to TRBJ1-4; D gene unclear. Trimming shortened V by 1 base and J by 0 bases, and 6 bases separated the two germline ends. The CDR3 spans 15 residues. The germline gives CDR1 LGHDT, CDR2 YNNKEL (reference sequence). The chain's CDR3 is CASSQASPTNEKLFF. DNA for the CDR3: TGTGCCAGCAGCCAAGCCAGTCCAACTAATGAAAAACTGTTTTTT.

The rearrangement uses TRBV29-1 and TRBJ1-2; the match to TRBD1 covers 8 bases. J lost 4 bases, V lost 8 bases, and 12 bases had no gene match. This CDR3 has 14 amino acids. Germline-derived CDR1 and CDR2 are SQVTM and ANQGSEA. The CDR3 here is CSTREQGGTYGYTF. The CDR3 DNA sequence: TGCAGCACACGTGAACAGGGGGGGACCTATGGCTACACCTTC.

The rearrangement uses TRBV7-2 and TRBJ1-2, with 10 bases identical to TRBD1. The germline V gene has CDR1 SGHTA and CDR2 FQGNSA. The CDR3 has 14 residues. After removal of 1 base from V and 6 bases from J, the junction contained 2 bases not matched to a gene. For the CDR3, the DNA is TGTGCCAGCAGCTTAGAAGGGACAGGGGATGGCTACACCTTC. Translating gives CASSLEGTGDGYTF.

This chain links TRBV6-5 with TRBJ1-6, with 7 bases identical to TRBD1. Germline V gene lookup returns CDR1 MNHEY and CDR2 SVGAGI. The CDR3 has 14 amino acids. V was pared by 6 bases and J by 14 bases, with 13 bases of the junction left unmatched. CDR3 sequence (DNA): TGTGCCAGCAGCACCGGACAGGACGGGATGTCCCTCCACTTT. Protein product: CASSTGQDGMSLHF.